The rows below give T cell receptor beta chains drawn from one sample of a study of T cell responses to AZD1222 COVID-19 vaccine. The method was immunoSEQ multiplex PCR; TCRdb's version includes in-frame clones alone and lacks a portion of them. The repertoire holds approximately 100,000 clones, with roughly 90% as singletons. Material: peripheral blood, obtained on day 0 of AZD1222 vaccination. Source of these receptors: an adult in good health. Both conserved end residues are part of each CDR3. The D gene is left open where the match is weak.

d_gene | j_gene | v_gene | CDR3aa
. | TRBJ2-7 | TRBV28 | CASSSNYEQYF
TRBD1 | TRBJ2-1 | TRBV7-2 | CASKPGQVNEQFF
. | TRBJ2-6 | TRBV18 | CASSPMKSPGANVLTF
. | TRBJ2-2 | TRBV7-3 | CASSFEAGELFF
. | TRBJ2-7 | TRBV21-1 | CASSKNNRGDRSSYEQYF
TRBD2 | TRBJ2-5 | TRBV6-2/TRBV6-3 | CASTPRGHSGGGLQETQYF
. | TRBJ2-3 | TRBV14 | CASSQATNTQYF
TRBD1 | TRBJ2-3 | TRBV7-2 | CASSPTGVGDTQYF
. | TRBJ2-3 | TRBV5-1 | CASSLGVDADTQYF
TRBD2 | TRBJ2-1 | TRBV7-9 | CASSPRTSGNNEQFF
TRBD2 | TRBJ2-7 | TRBV9 | CASSPGLAGGPSYEQYF
. | TRBJ1-1 | TRBV28 | CASSKFTGINTEAFF
. | TRBJ1-4 | TRBV7-9 | CASSQKGEHEKLFF
. | TRBJ1-3 | TRBV9 | CASSVGGDGNTIYF
TRBD2 | TRBJ2-2 | TRBV11-3 | CASTTSGGNTGELFF
. | TRBJ2-7 | TRBV28 | CASSTSGFIYEQYF
. | TRBJ1-1 | TRBV27 | CASNRKGGIGGTEAFF
. | TRBJ1-3 | TRBV19 | CASSPGVDGNTIYF
. | TRBJ1-1 | TRBV7-3 | CASSWAPNTEAFF
. | TRBJ1-5 | TRBV30 | CAWTGSGSNQPQHF
. | TRBJ1-4 | TRBV15 | CATSRIGRINEKLFF
. | TRBJ2-2 | TRBV2 | CASSVTGANTGELFF
. | TRBJ2-3 | TRBV7-6 | CASSRIPSTDTQYF
TRBD2 | TRBJ2-5 | TRBV20-1 | CSASPRAGGPETQYF
TRBD2 | TRBJ2-1 | TRBV28 | CASSPGLAGHEQFF
TRBD2 | TRBJ2-7 | TRBV9 | CASSVGTSGTYEQYF
. | TRBJ2-2 | TRBV11-2 | CASTTGLANTGELFF
TRBD2 | TRBJ2-1 | TRBV27 | CASMRTSGRGNEQFF
. | TRBJ2-7 | TRBV5-4 | CASSAGTYEQYF
TRBD1 | TRBJ1-1 | TRBV11-2 | CASTPRQGAFTEAFF
. | TRBJ1-5 | TRBV24-1 | CATSAGRDQPQHF
. | TRBJ2-1 | TRBV7-2 | CASIPRLGVWTYNEQFF